The present entry profiles one T cell receptor beta chain with its context. These data come from a study of metastatic and nonmetastatic thyroid tumors. Study information: Across peripheral blood and tumor or nodule tissue samples taken from malignant and benign thyroid patients, the repertoires were compared with one another.

Thyroid surgery was performed in patients who had received no treatment beforehand. TCRdb re-called clones via MiXCR from the PCR reads. The repertoire holds about 20,000 clones, with 35% to 40% as singletons. The V end lost 0 bases, the J end lost 1 base, and 12 bases lay between the germline ends. The CDR3 runs to 16 residues. Germline V gene sequence: CDR1 SGHRS, CDR2 YFSETQ. The clonotype comes from a female donor with papillary thyroid cancer or a benign thyroid nodule (not recorded which). Some clones in this sample may be carry-over from other donors' samples. V is TRBV5-1 and J is TRBJ2-3, with D tentatively TRBD1 (5 bases). Source material: tumor tissue. This CDR3 is CASSLEQAARTDTQYF. The CDR3 DNA reads TGCGCCAGCAGCTTGGAACAGGCGGCCCGCACAGATACGCAGTATTTT.